The entry that follows covers one T cell receptor (beta chain) sequence. No antigen is known for it. It was with unique molecular identifiers that the TCRbeta library was prepared. TCRdb re-analysed the PCR reads in MiXCR, keeping a single row per CDR3 protein. The table has roughly 790,000 distinct CDR3 sequences, approximately 15% seen once. The source of the sample is a study of T-cell reconstitution after alpha-beta-depleted transplantation in children. Study outcomes and limitations: Reportedly, only several hundred clones from non-depleted graft cells drove alpha-beta T-cell counts at about two months.

The sequences come from PBMCs, mostly from graft donor cells, collected 360 days after TCRalphabeta/CD19-depleted stem cell transplant. The sequence was obtained from a male patient under 18 who had a stem cell transplant for acute lymphoblastic leukemia, so the T cells may come from the graft donor.

CDR3 nucleotide sequence: TGTGCCAGCAGCCAAGGATGGCAGGGGTCCTACGAGCAGTACTTC. Protein sequence: CASSQGWQGSYEQYF. The V and J genes are TRBV3-1 and TRBJ2-7; the D gene is possibly TRBD1 (6 bases). CDR3 length equals 15 residues. Trimming cost V 1 base and J 1 base, with 11 bases left between them. Looked up from germline, CDR1 is LGHDT and CDR2 is YNNKEL (reference sequence).